Sequencing of this TCR beta chain was carried out in a study of T cells in Graves' hyperthyroidism and ophthalmopathy. V shed 4 bases and J shed 4 bases, with 14 bases lying between them. Germline V lookup: CDR1 SGHRS, CDR2 YFSETQ. CDR3 length: 14 residues. This clonotype was observed at least ten times. Amplified regions were TCR beta CDR3 sequences from RNA transcripts. The TCR CDR3 was amplified in a first-round RT-PCR using the HTBI primer set. One entry per CDR3 protein results from TCRdb running MiXCR on the multiplex PCR reads. The data show some 270,000 distinct CDR3 sequences, approximately 23% seen once.

Sequencing input: blood. The chain employs TRBV5-1 and TRBJ1-2; no firm D call. This sequence was found in a woman aged 40 to 50 with Graves' ophthalmopathy. CDR3 sequence reads: CASSIPRTGYGYTF. The CDR3 nucleotides are TGCGCCAGCAGCATCCCCCGGACGGGCTATGGCTACACCTTC.